A selection of T cell receptor beta chains follows, all from one sample in a study of blood T cell repertoires in COVID-19. Produced via immunoSEQ multiplex PCR; TCRdb's table is partial and in-frame only. The table has more than 120,000 clones, roughly 87% seen once. The material sequenced was peripheral blood. The receptors come from a human donor in a cohort sampled during active COVID-19. The CDR3 runs from the conserved cysteine through the conserved F or W. Fields, in order: J gene, D gene, V gene, clone size, CDR3 DNA, CDR3 protein. A D gene is named only where the DNA matches it firmly. The size field is filled for only some rows; it gives once, few, many or a size class.

TRBJ1-2 | . | TRBV3-1/TRBV3-2 | . | TGTGCCAGCAGCCAAGACCCAGGGCGAGGCTACACCTTC | CASSQDPGRGYTF
TRBJ2-3 | TRBD1 | TRBV6-1 | . | TGTGCCAGCAGTGAAGCCCCCGGGACAGCAAGCACAGATCCGCAGTATTTT | CASSEAPGTASTDPQYF
TRBJ2-7 | . | TRBV7-9 | . | TGTGCCAGCAGTCCAACCGCGGCGGGGAAATACGAGCAGTACTTC | CASSPTAAGKYEQYF
TRBJ1-2 | . | TRBV18 | . | TGTGCCAGCTCACCACCGACAACCGATGGCTACACCTTC | CASSPPTTDGYTF
TRBJ1-5 | . | TRBV6-2/TRBV6-3 | . | TGTGCCAGCAGCCCGAGGGTAGGACCGAATCAGCCCCAGCATTTT | CASSPRVGPNQPQHF
TRBJ2-3 | TRBD2 | TRBV5-1 | . | TGCGCCAGCAGCTTGGGGGCGGGAAGCGGGGGCTTCACAGATACGCAGTATTTT | CASSLGAGSGGFTDTQYF
TRBJ1-5 | TRBD1 | TRBV15 | few | TGTGCCACCAGCAGACCCCCTGGGACAGGTAGCAATCAGCCCCAGCATTTT | CATSRPPGTGSNQPQHF
TRBJ1-4 | . | TRBV5-5 | . | TGTGCCAGCAGCTTGGGCAGGGTAGCAACTAATGAAAAACTGTTTTTT | CASSLGRVATNEKLFF
TRBJ1-6 | . | TRBV3-1/TRBV3-2 | . | TGTGCCAGCAGCCAAGGGGGCATGGGGGGTTCACCCCTCCACTTT | CASSQGGMGGSPLHF
TRBJ2-2 | TRBD1 | TRBV28 | once | TGTGCCAGCAGGCCAGGGGGTCGGGACACCGGGGAGCTGTTTTTT | CASRPGGRDTGELFF
TRBJ1-3 | . | TRBV10-3 | few | TGTGCCATCAGTGAGTCGAGACAGAATGGAAACACCATATATTTT | CAISESRQNGNTIYF
TRBJ2-2 | . | TRBV6-4 | . | TGTGCCAGCAGTGCCGCGAACACCGGGGAGCTGTTTTTT | CASSAANTGELFF
TRBJ2-7 | . | TRBV4-1 | once | TGCGCCAGCAGCCGCAGGGACTTCTCCTACGAGCAGTACTTC | CASSRRDFSYEQYF
TRBJ2-2 | . | TRBV5-1 | . | TGCGCCAGCAGCCCCCTCGCGGGGCCCAACACCGGGGAGCTGTTTTTT | CASSPLAGPNTGELFF
TRBJ1-2 | . | TRBV20-1 | . | TGCAGTGCTAGTACCAGTACTGGCTACACCTTC | CSASTSTGYTF
TRBJ1-1 | TRBD1 | TRBV11-2 | few | TGTGCCAGCAGTTCTGGACAGGTTGGGACTGAAGCTTTCTTT | CASSSGQVGTEAFF
TRBJ1-2 | . | TRBV20-1 | . | TGCAGTGCGGCATTCTATGGCTACACCTTC | CSAAFYGYTF
TRBJ2-3 | . | TRBV11-1 | . | TGTGCCAGCAGCTTAGCTCAGTACACAGATACGCAGTATTTT | CASSLAQYTDTQYF
TRBJ1-2 | TRBD1 | TRBV19 | . | TGTGCCAGTAGTGCCTTCGGACAGGGGTCCTATGGCTACACCTTC | CASSAFGQGSYGYTF
TRBJ2-7 | TRBD1 | TRBV5-5 | once | TGTGCCAGCAGTCCCGGACAGGGCGTCTACGAGCAGTACTTC | CASSPGQGVYEQYF